One and the same sample provided the 21 T cell receptor beta chains below, sequenced in a study of blood T cell repertoires in COVID-19 (dated by TCRdb to the early 2020s). Libraries came from the immunoSEQ multiplex PCR assay. TCRdb retrieved this table from immuneACCESS and kept in-frame rearrangements only. Not all clones are present; in checked studies, unresolved V genes account for under half, and no reason is known for the remainder. The sample table holds some 250,000 clones, of which approximately 84% were seen once. Of the sample, roughly 3% is held by the ten largest clones. The sample was peripheral blood. All receptors derive from a woman in her thirties who had recovered from COVID-19.

The chain combines TRBV14 with TRBJ2-7; D is possibly TRBD2 (5 bases). CDR3 length equals 14 residues. Trimming took off 1 base at V and 2 bases at J, with 9 bases between the two ends. CDR1 SGHDN and CDR2 FVKESK come from the germline V gene. The CDR3 bases are TGTGCCAGCAGCCAAGTCCGGGGAACCTACGAGCAGTACTTC. Translation: CASSQVRGTYEQYF.

This chain links TRBV19 with TRBJ1-1; no clear D gene. CDR3 size: 12 residues. V gave up 9 bases and J gave up 11 bases, with 19 bases separating them. Germline V gene lookup returns CDR1 LNHDA and CDR2 SQIVND (reference sequence). This CDR3 is CASPPREVLAFF. CDR3 nucleotides: TGTGCCAGCCCCCCCCGGGAGGTTCTGGCTTTCTTT.

This chain uses TRBV5-1 with TRBJ2-3; a possible D gene is TRBD1 (5 bases). The germline CDR1 and CDR2 sequences are SGHRS and YFSETQ. CDR3 length equals 13 residues. V lost 3 bases to trimming and J lost 6 bases, with 11 bases between them. The CDR3 region is CASSSTVLDTQYF. CDR3 sequence (DNA): TGCGCCAGCAGCTCGACAGTCTTGGATACGCAGTATTTT. The full variable domain, its missing parts supplied by reference TRBV5-1 and TRBJ2-3, is KAGVTQTPRYLIKTRGQQVTLSCSPISGHRSVSWYQQTPGQGLQFLFEYFSETQRNKGNFPGRFSGRQFSNSRSEMNVSTLELGDSALYLCASSSTVLDTQYFGPGTRLTVL.

The J gene is TRBJ2-7, the V gene TRBV29-1; TRBD2 matches 7 bases. This CDR3 contains 12 residues. Germline values: CDR1 SQVTM, CDR2 ANQGSEA. The trim removed 7 bases at V and 1 base at J, leaving 4 bases unmatched. CDR3 sequence: CSALRGSYEQYF. The CDR3 DNA is TGCAGCGCCCTGCGGGGGTCCTACGAGCAGTACTTC.

The chain has TRBV6-5 and TRBJ2-7; 8 nucleotides align to TRBD1. V gave up 3 bases and J gave up 6 bases; unmatched junction bases: 7. This CDR3 is built from 14 residues. The germline V gene has CDR1 MNHEY and CDR2 SVGAGI. As DNA, the CDR3 is TGTGCCAGCAGTTATTTTGGACAGGGTTCCGAGCAGTACTTC. Its protein is CASSYFGQGSEQYF.

V is TRBV5-1 and J is TRBJ2-5; no definite D call. The CDR3 loop spans 15 amino acids. Trimming shortened V by 2 bases and J by 0 bases, and 11 bases separated the two germline ends. Germline V gives CDR1 SGHRS, CDR2 YFSETQ. The CDR3 region has the DNA TGCGCCAGCAGCTTCGGGTTCAGCGACCAAGAGACCCAGTACTTC. As protein: CASSFGFSDQETQYF.

In its sample, this clone was seen a few times. The J gene is TRBJ2-7, the V gene TRBV27; D is perhaps TRBD1 (5 bases). The CDR3 is 13 amino acids. Germline CDR1 is MNHEY and CDR2 is SMNVEV (reference sequence). V dropped 5 bases and J dropped 3 bases, with 11 bases sitting between them. The CDR3 here is CASSVGVDYEQYF. As DNA, the CDR3 is TGTGCCAGCAGTGTAGGGGTGGACTACGAGCAGTACTTC.

This chain links TRBV2 with TRBJ2-3, with D maybe TRBD2 (6 bases). This CDR3 region has 13 residues. Deletions cut 5 bases from V and 6 bases from J, with 12 bases between. CDR1 is SNHLY and CDR2 is FYNNEI in the germline V gene. The CDR3 reads CASSFSGGDTQYF. CDR3 sequence (DNA): TGTGCCAGCAGTTTTAGCGGAGGGGATACGCAGTATTTT.

This clone was found once. The rearrangement joins TRBV7-6 to TRBJ2-5; 7 bases map to TRBD2. Unmatched junction bases numbered 6, after V lost 5 bases and J lost 0 bases. Per germline, CDR1 SGHVS and CDR2 FNYEAQ. The CDR3 is made up of 15 amino acids. The CDR3 bases are TGTGCCAGCAGCGACCTCGGGGGGAACCAAGAGACCCAGTACTTC. Encoded protein: CASSDLGGNQETQYF.

The rearrangement joins TRBV7-9 to TRBJ1-2; TRBD1 matches at 9 bases. The J segment lost 4 bases and the V segment lost 5 bases, leaving 5 bases of the junction unmatched. CDR3 size: 14 residues. The germline CDR1 and CDR2 sequences are SEHNR and FQNEAQ (reference sequence). CDR3: CASSRGDRAYGYTF. The CDR3 DNA reads as TGTGCCAGCAGCCGCGGGGACAGGGCCTATGGCTACACCTTC.

The chain joins TRBV4-3 to TRBJ1-2; D is uncertain. The CDR3 runs to 18 residues. Germline V CDR1 and CDR2: LGHNA, YSLEER. Trimming took off 0 bases at V and 2 bases at J, with 19 bases between the two ends. Written as DNA, the CDR3 is TGCGCCAGCAGCCAAGACCCCCCGGCGGGGATCGGAAACTATGGCTACACCTTC. Protein sequence: CASSQDPPAGIGNYGYTF.

The J gene is TRBJ2-1, the V gene TRBV5-1, with TRBD2 as a possible D gene (6 bases). CDR1 SGHRS and CDR2 YFSETQ come from the germline V gene. This CDR3 contains 16 residues. Trimming left V 0 bases short and J 1 base short, with 11 bases between. The CDR3 DNA follows: TGCGCCAGCAGCTTGGCTGCGCGGGGATCCTACAATGAGCAGTTCTTC. Protein sequence: CASSLAARGSYNEQFF.

V is TRBV4-2 and J is TRBJ2-3; 7 bases fit TRBD2. There are 13 residues in the CDR3. After removal of 1 base from V and 9 bases from J, the junction contained 4 bases not matched to a gene. CDR1 and CDR2 (germline): LGHNA, YNFKEQ. The CDR3 DNA is TGTGCCAGCAGCCAAGTTCGGGGGGAAACGCAGTATTTT. Its protein product is CASSQVRGETQYF.

The V gene is TRBV9, the J gene TRBJ2-1; TRBD2 aligns across 8 bases. Germline CDR1 and CDR2: SGDLS and YYNGEE. There are 16 residues in the CDR3. V shed 1 base, J shed 7 bases, and the junction held 10 bases outside the gene matches. The CDR3 here is CASSVLSGGGINEQFF. CDR3 nucleotide sequence: TGTGCCAGCAGCGTATTAAGCGGGGGAGGCATTAATGAGCAGTTCTTC.

The table lists this clone with a count of one. The gene calls are TRBV7-2 and TRBJ2-2; D may be TRBD2 (5 bases). Trimming left V 3 bases short and J 4 bases short, with 9 bases between. In germline, CDR1 is SGHTA, CDR2 FQGNSA. The CDR3 spans 14 residues. The CDR3 DNA reads TGTGCCAGCAGCTTCCGCGGGCTCACCGGGGAGCTGTTTTTT. It specifies CASSFRGLTGELFF. The variable domain in full, completed from reference TRBV7-2 and TRBJ2-2, reads GAGVSQSPSNKVTEKGKDVELRCDPISGHTALYWYRQSLGQGLEFLIYFQGNSAPDKSGLPSDRFSAERTGGSVSTLTIQRTQQEDSAVYLCASSFRGLTGELFFGEGSRLTVL.

The CDR3 sequence: CASSYHGTGALETQYF. CDR3 in DNA: TGTGCCAGCAGTTACCATGGGACAGGGGCATTAGAGACCCAGTACTTC. The chain couples TRBV6-5 to TRBJ2-5, with TRBD1 matching over 10 bases. The V gene's germline CDR1 is MNHEY and CDR2 SVGAGI. The CDR3 length is 16 residues. V lost 2 bases to trimming and J lost 4 bases; unmatched junction nucleotides: 7.

The chain is built from TRBV19 and TRBJ1-4, with D possibly TRBD1 on 6 matching bases. The CDR3 runs 17 residues. CDR1 is LNHDA and CDR2 is SQIVND in the germline V gene (reference sequence). With 1 base removed from V and 8 bases from J, the gap between germline ends came to 20 bases. CDR3 sequence reads: CASSIGPAGDPREKLFF. The CDR3 region has the DNA TGTGCCAGTAGTATAGGCCCCGCAGGGGACCCCAGGGAAAAACTGTTTTTT.

The gene calls are TRBV27 and TRBJ2-7; D is uncertain. Germline CDR1 MNHEY, CDR2 SMNVEV (reference sequence). The CDR3 has 12 amino acids. Trimming shortened V by 5 bases and J by 4 bases, and 9 bases separated the two germline ends. CDR3 amino acids: CASSIPGYEQYF. CDR3 coding DNA: TGTGCCAGCAGTATCCCCGGGTACGAGCAGTACTTC.

The chain recombines TRBV3-1 (or the pseudogene TRBV3-2) with TRBJ1-3; 11 bases map to TRBD1. V was clipped by 5 bases and J by 0 bases; unmatched bases: 9. This CDR3 comprises 18 residues. CDR1 is LGHDT and CDR2 is YNNKEL in the germline V gene (reference sequence). CDR3 protein: CASSSTGTGGYSGNTIYF. The CDR3 nucleotides read TGTGCCAGCAGCTCGACCGGGACAGGGGGTTACTCTGGAAACACCATATATTTT.

The CDR3 DNA reads TGTGCCAGCAGCTTAGCACTAGCCTCCTACAATGAGCAGTTCTTC. Amino acids: CASSLALASYNEQFF. This chain uses TRBV5-5 with TRBJ2-1; a weak D match, TRBD2 (6 bases). Trimming stripped 2 bases from V and 0 bases from J, with 9 bases between. Germline V CDR1 and CDR2: SGHKS, YYEKEE (reference sequence). The CDR3 is made up of 15 amino acids.

The rearrangement uses TRBV5-1 and TRBJ2-5, with D perhaps matching TRBD2 (6 bases). The CDR3 totals 13 residues. Germline V gene lookup returns CDR1 SGHRS and CDR2 YFSETQ. Trimming removed 7 bases at V and 5 bases at J, with 15 bases between. The CDR3 DNA reads as TGCGCCAGCGGAGGGGTCAGCGGCGAGACCCAGTACTTC. It is translated as CASGGVSGETQYF.